These 8 T cell receptor beta chains came from one sample sequenced in a study of circulating and synovial CD4+ cells in juvenile arthritis. Some clones are missing from TCRdb's copy, which holds only in-frame ones; the method was immunoSEQ multiplex PCR. The sample lists 25,000 to 35,000 clones, around 95% occurring once. Sequencing used CD4+ T cells from blood. The receptors were sampled from a human donor with juvenile idiopathic arthritis.

The J gene is TRBJ1-1, the V gene TRBV6-1; D remains ambiguous. The germline CDR1 and CDR2 sequences are MNHNS and SASEGT. This CDR3 region has 13 residues. Trimming took 2 bases from V and 0 from J, leaving 4 bases between them. CDR3 DNA: TGTGCCAGCAGTGAAACAGTGAACACTGAAGCTTTCTTT. It translates to CASSETVNTEAFF.

This clone was picked up one time. The chain couples TRBV6-6 to TRBJ1-4, with D unresolved. The germline V gene encodes CDR1 MNHNY and CDR2 SVGAGI (reference sequence). The length of the CDR3 is 15 residues. V lost 2 bases to trimming and J lost 5 bases, with 12 bases between them. The CDR3 region is CASSYTLGGNEKLFF. CDR3 bases: TGTGCCAGCAGTTACACTTTGGGAGGGAATGAAAAACTGTTTTTT.

In its sample, this clone was seen once. The J gene is TRBJ2-3, the V gene TRBV9; 9 bases agree with TRBD2. The CDR3 has 13 amino acids. The V segment lost 10 bases and the J segment 5 bases; nucleotides outside the gene matches: 8. CDR1 is SGDLS and CDR2 is YYNGEE in the germline V gene. The CDR3 here is CAGAGREGDTQYF. The CDR3, as DNA: TGTGCCGGAGCGGGGCGGGAGGGAGATACGCAGTATTTT. Looking up the rest from reference TRBV9 and TRBJ2-3 gives the full variable domain: DSGVTQTPKHLITATGQRVTLRCSPRSGDLSVYWYQQSLDQGLQFLIQYYNGEERAKGNILERFSAQQFPDLHSELNLSSLELGDSALYFCAGAGREGDTQYFGPGTRLTVL.

The chain links TRBV7-9 to TRBJ2-1; the D gene is possibly TRBD2 (6 bases). Trimming cost V 1 base and J 11 bases, with 12 bases left between them. Germline CDR1 SEHNR, CDR2 FQNEAQ (reference sequence). The CDR3 runs to 13 residues. The CDR3 region is CASSLETGTQQFF. The DNA for the CDR3 is TGTGCCAGCAGCTTAGAAACCGGGACTCAGCAGTTCTTC.

A note on this clone: One end of the junction fails to match germline, which may point to a read error. J is TRBJ2-7 and V is TRBV28, with 7 bases lining up with TRBD1. CDR3 length: 15 amino acids. CDR1 is MDHEN and CDR2 is SYDVKM in the germline V gene. Written as DNA, the CDR3 is TGTGCCAGCAGTTCCTCTCGGACAGGCTCCCACGAGCAGTACTTC. Encoded protein: CASSSSRTGSHEQYF.

This clone was recorded once. V and J are TRBV30 and TRBJ1-2; 8 nucleotides line up with TRBD1. Germline V gene data show CDR1 as GTSNPN and CDR2 as SVGIG (reference sequence). The CDR3 runs 18 residues. J gave up 3 bases and V 2 bases, and 17 bases lay outside the gene matches. The CDR3 DNA follows: TGTGCCTGGAGTAGGGGGCTGTGGGACAGGAAGGTCTACTATGGCTACACCTTC. It encodes CAWSRGLWDRKVYYGYTF.

The chain joins TRBV11-2 to TRBJ1-6; TRBD1 matches at 7 bases. Germline V lookup: CDR1 SGHAT, CDR2 FQNNGV. V shed 4 bases, J shed 7 bases, and the junction held 16 bases outside the gene matches. The CDR3 has 18 amino acids. The CDR3 DNA is TGTGCCAGCAGCTCCCTTTACAATACAGGGGCAATGAATTCACCCCTCCACTTT. Amino acid sequence: CASSSLYNTGAMNSPLHF.

Only a few counts were recorded for this clone. The chain uses TRBV7-9 and TRBJ1-1; no definite D call. This CDR3 spans 13 amino acids. Germline lookup yields CDR1 SEHNR and CDR2 FQNEAQ (reference sequence). V shed 4 bases and J shed 1 base, with 7 bases lying between them. As DNA, the CDR3 is TGTGCCAGCAGCTCATCCGGGAACACTGAAGCTTTCTTT. This translates into CASSSSGNTEAFF.